Presented here are 15 T cell receptor beta chains from one specimen sequenced in a study of blood T cell repertoires in COVID-19. Repertoires were generated with immunoSEQ multiplex PCR, while TCRdb's copy carries only in-frame clones and drops some. This table has around 280,000 clones, roughly 89% appearing once. The specimen was PBMCs or T cells enriched from blood (not recorded which). These receptors all stem from a woman aged 18-35 years with acute COVID-19.

This chain links TRBV4-1 with TRBJ2-7, with TRBD1 matching 10 bases. V dropped 2 bases and J dropped 7; count of bases not matched to a gene: 5. Germline-derived CDR1 and CDR2 are MGHRA and YSYEKL. The CDR3 covers 14 residues. The CDR3 DNA reads as TGCGCCAGCAGCCAATGGACAGGGGGGAGGGAGCAGTACTTC. This encodes CASSQWTGGREQYF.

The chain is built from TRBV5-6 and TRBJ1-3; D gene unclear. CDR1 is SGHDT, CDR2 YYEEEE, per germline. With 1 base removed from V and 1 base from J, the gap between germline ends came to 9 bases. There are 15 residues in the CDR3. CDR3 DNA sequence: TGTGCCAGCAGCTTGCCCAGTACATCTGGAAACACCATATATTTT. The encoded protein is CASSLPSTSGNTIYF.

This rearrangement joins TRBV6-2 or TRBV6-3 to TRBJ1-4; tentatively, D is TRBD1 (6 bases). V was clipped by 2 bases and J by 7 bases, with 17 bases between them. Germline CDR1 MNHEY, CDR2 SVGEGT. The CDR3 is made up of 16 amino acids. The CDR3 region is CASSYIFRGKGEKLFF. CDR3 coding DNA: TGTGCCAGCAGTTACATTTTTAGGGGGAAGGGTGAAAAACTGTTTTTT.

This chain uses TRBV12-3 or TRBV12-4 with TRBJ2-7; weak D call: TRBD2 (6 bases). The CDR3 consists of 13 residues. Trimming stripped 5 bases from V and 2 bases from J, with 10 bases between. CDR3 in DNA: TGTGCCAGCAGTCCCGGGGGTACCTACGAGCAGTACTTC. It codes for CASSPGGTYEQYF.

V gene TRBV19 combines with J gene TRBJ2-1; 15 bases agree with TRBD2. Germline CDR1 reads LNHDA; CDR2 reads SQIVND (reference sequence). Unmatched junction bases numbered 8, after V lost 2 bases and J lost 9 bases. The CDR3 consists of 17 residues. In DNA, the CDR3 is TGTGCCAGTAGTATAAGGACTAGCGGGAGGGGGGCCGGTGAGCAGTTCTTC. Its protein product is CASSIRTSGRGAGEQFF.

This chain connects TRBV7-9 to TRBJ2-7; 12 positions agree with TRBD2. Germline V gives CDR1 SEHNR, CDR2 FQNEAQ (reference sequence). The CDR3 extends over 15 amino acids. With 4 bases clipped from V and 8 bases from J, the junction kept 9 bases outside the gene matches. CDR3 bases: TGTGCCAGCAGCTCCACGACTAGCGGGAGCTTCAAGCAGTACTTC. Protein product: CASSSTTSGSFKQYF.

The rearrangement uses TRBV6-5 and TRBJ1-2, with 9 bases lining up with TRBD1. The V gene end was trimmed by 6 bases and the J gene end by 4 bases; junction bases not matched to a gene: 3. The CDR3 covers 13 residues. Germline V gives CDR1 MNHEY, CDR2 SVGAGI. Here the CDR3 reads CASSQDRGYGYTF. The CDR3 region has the DNA TGTGCCAGCAGCCAGGACAGGGGCTATGGCTACACCTTC.

CDR3 protein: CATGVRGPNTGELFF. The DNA of the CDR3 is TGTGCCACCGGGGTTCGCGGTCCGAACACCGGGGAGCTGTTTTTT. The chain employs TRBV28 and TRBJ2-2, with D possibly being TRBD2 (5 bases). Looked up from germline, CDR1 is MDHEN and CDR2 is SYDVKM. Trimming took off 10 bases at V and 0 bases at J, with 15 bases between the two ends. The CDR3 sequence is 15 residues long.

A remark on this clone: At one boundary the junction diverges from the germline segment, which might be a read error. This chain uses TRBV28 with TRBJ2-2; D is ambiguous. The germline CDR1 and CDR2 sequences are MDHEN and SYDVKM. The CDR3 is made up of 12 amino acids. For the CDR3, the DNA is TGTGCCGGCAGTCTCCTCACCGGGGAGCTGTTTTTT. The encoded protein is CAGSLLTGELFF.

The J gene is TRBJ2-1, the V gene TRBV11-3; D gene uncertain. Trimming removed 0 bases at V and 5 bases at J, with 5 bases between. The CDR3 runs to 13 residues. From germline, CDR1 is SGHNT and CDR2 YENEEA. The CDR3 DNA reads as TGTGCCAGCAGCTTAGATCGTAACAATGAGCAGTTCTTC. Encoded protein: CASSLDRNNEQFF.

The rearrangement joins TRBV19 to TRBJ2-6; tentative D call: TRBD1 (5 bases). Per germline, CDR1 LNHDA and CDR2 SQIVND (reference sequence). This CDR3 has 17 residues. Trimming took 6 bases from V and 1 from J, leaving 16 bases between them. The CDR3 reads CASRQAGASSGANVLTF. Written as DNA, the CDR3 is TGTGCCAGTAGACAGGCCGGTGCTTCTTCTGGGGCCAACGTCCTGACTTTC.

This CDR3 reads CASSFFEGGADPYEQYF. The CDR3, as DNA: TGTGCCAGCAGCTTCTTCGAAGGGGGAGCGGATCCCTACGAGCAGTACTTC. The chain couples TRBV12-1 to TRBJ2-7; the DNA was not used to check the table's D call, TRBD1. TRBV12-1 counts as a pseudogene. The CDR3 totals 17 residues.

The chain couples TRBV28 to TRBJ1-2; 7 nucleotides match TRBD1. Germline lookup yields CDR1 MDHEN and CDR2 SYDVKM. V gave up 11 bases and J gave up 6 bases; unmatched junction bases: 18. The CDR3 is made up of 15 amino acids. The CDR3 reads CALADRRLSGDGYTF. CDR3 DNA sequence: TGTGCCTTGGCGGACAGGCGGCTGTCCGGGGATGGCTACACCTTC.

The chain recombines TRBV2 with TRBJ2-2, with 9 bases aligning to TRBD2. Germline V gene data show CDR1 as SNHLY and CDR2 as FYNNEI. The CDR3 has 18 amino acids. V gave up 4 bases and J gave up 1 base; unmatched junction bases: 10. The CDR3 DNA reads as TGTGCCAGCAGTGTACGCTCGGCGGGAGGGTTGAACACCGGGGAGCTGTTTTTT. Its protein is CASSVRSAGGLNTGELFF.

J is TRBJ2-7 and V is TRBV27; D is possibly TRBD1 (5 bases). Trimming stripped 5 bases from V and 3 bases from J, with 17 bases between. The CDR3 covers 15 residues. Germline V gene sequence: CDR1 MNHEY, CDR2 SMNVEV (reference sequence). The CDR3: CASSPPAGRDYEQYF. Written as DNA, the CDR3 is TGTGCCAGCAGTCCCCCAGCAGGGCGAGACTACGAGCAGTACTTC.